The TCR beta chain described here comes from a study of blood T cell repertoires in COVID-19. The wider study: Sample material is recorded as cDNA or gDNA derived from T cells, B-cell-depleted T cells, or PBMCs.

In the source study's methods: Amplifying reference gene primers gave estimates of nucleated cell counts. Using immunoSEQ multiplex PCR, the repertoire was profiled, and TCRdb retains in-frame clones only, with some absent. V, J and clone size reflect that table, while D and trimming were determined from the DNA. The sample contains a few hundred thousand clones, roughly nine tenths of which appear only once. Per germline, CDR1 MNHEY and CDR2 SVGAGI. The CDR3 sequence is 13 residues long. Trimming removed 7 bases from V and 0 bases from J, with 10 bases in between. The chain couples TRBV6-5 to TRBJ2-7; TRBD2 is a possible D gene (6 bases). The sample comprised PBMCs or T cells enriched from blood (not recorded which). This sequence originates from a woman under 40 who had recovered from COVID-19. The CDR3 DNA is TGTGCCAGCAATACGGGGGTCTCCTACGAGCAGTACTTC. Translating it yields CASNTGVSYEQYF.